This entry concerns a single T cell receptor beta chain. With V trimmed by 5 bases and J by 5 bases, 18 bases remained unmatched. The CDR3 spans 18 residues. The germline V gene encodes CDR1 SGHDT and CDR2 YYEEEE. In the study's own analysis: Amplification of reference gene primers provided the estimated nucleated cell counts. Data came from immunoSEQ multiplex PCR; TCRdb stores just in-frame clones and leaves some out. That table furnishes V, J and clone size, whereas the DNA furnished D and trimming. This table has roughly 170,000 clones, approximately 86% appearing once. These data belong to a study of blood T cell repertoires in COVID-19. Background on the study: The United States, Italy and Spain were the sources of the acute and convalescent COVID-19 samples. The analysed material was cDNA or gDNA that came from T cells, B-cell-depleted T cells, or PBMCs.

The sequencing sample was made of peripheral blood. The chain is built from TRBV5-6 and TRBJ1-2; 10 bases line up with TRBD1. The sequence came from a man in his sixties who had recovered from COVID-19. The CDR3 here is CASSLTGGTLLGNYGYTF. The CDR3 DNA sequence: TGTGCCAGCAGTTTGACAGGGGGCACCCTGCTGGGGAATTATGGCTACACCTTC.